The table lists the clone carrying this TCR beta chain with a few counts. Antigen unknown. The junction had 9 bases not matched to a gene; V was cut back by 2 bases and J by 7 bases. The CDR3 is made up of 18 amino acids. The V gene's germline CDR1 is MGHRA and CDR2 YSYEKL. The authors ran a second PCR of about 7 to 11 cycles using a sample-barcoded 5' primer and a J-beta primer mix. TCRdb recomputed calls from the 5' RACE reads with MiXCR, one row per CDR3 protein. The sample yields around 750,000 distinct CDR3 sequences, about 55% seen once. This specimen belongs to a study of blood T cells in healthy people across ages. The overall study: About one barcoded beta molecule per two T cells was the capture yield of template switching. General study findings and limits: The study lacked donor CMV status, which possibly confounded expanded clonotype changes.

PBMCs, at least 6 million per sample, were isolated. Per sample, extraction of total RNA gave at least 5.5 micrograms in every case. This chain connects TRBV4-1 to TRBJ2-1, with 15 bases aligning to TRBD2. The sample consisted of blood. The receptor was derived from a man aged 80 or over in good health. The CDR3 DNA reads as TGCGCCAGCAGCCAAACCGGACTAGCGGGAGGGGTAGCGAATGAGCAGTTCTTC. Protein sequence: CASSQTGLAGGVANEQFF.